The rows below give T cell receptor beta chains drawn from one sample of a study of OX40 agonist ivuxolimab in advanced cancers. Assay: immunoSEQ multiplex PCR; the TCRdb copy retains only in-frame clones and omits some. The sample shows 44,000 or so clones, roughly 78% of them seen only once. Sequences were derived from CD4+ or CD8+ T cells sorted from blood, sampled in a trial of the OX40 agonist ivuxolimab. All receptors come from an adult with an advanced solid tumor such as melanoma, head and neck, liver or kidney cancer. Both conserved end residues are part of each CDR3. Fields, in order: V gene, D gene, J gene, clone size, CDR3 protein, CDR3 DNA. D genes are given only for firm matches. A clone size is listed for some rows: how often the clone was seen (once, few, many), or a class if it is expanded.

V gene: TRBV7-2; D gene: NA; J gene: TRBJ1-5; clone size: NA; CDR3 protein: CASSLGSLQPQHF; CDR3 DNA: TGTGCCAGCAGCTTGGGCAGCTTACAGCCCCAGCATTTT
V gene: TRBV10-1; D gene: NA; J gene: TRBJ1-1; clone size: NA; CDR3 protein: CASILGVQGMYTEAFF; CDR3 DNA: TGCGCCAGCATTCTAGGCGTACAGGGTATGTACACTGAAGCTTTCTTT
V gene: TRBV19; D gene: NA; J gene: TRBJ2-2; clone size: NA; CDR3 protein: CASRNQGLGELFF; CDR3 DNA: TGTGCCAGTAGAAATCAGGGGCTCGGGGAGCTGTTTTTT
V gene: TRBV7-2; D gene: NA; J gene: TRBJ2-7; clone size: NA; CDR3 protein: CASSSYPIDEQYF; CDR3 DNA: TGTGCCAGCAGCTCCTACCCAATCGACGAGCAGTACTTC
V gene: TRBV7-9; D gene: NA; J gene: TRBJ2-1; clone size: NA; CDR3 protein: CASSRDPGNEQFF; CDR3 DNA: TGTGCCAGCAGCCGGGACCCTGGCAATGAGCAGTTCTTC
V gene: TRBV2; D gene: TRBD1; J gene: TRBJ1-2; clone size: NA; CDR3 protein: CASSEFEGAEGYTF; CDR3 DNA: TGTGCCAGCAGTGAATTCGAGGGGGCAGAGGGCTACACCTTC
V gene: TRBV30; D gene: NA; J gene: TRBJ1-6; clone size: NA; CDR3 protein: CAWSGRSLHF; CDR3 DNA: TGTGCCTGGAGTGGCCGATCCCTCCACTTT
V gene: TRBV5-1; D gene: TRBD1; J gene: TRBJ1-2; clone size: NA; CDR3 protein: CASSLEGAYGYTF; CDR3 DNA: TGCGCCAGCAGCTTAGAGGGGGCTTATGGCTACACCTTC
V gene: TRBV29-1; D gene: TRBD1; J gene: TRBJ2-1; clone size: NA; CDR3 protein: CSVPVPTGATYNEQFF; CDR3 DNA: TGCAGCGTCCCTGTACCAACAGGGGCGACCTACAATGAGCAGTTCTTC
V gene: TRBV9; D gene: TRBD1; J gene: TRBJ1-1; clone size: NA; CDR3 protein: CASSINDRGDTEAFF; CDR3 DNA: TGTGCCAGCAGCATAAACGACAGGGGGGACACTGAAGCTTTCTTT
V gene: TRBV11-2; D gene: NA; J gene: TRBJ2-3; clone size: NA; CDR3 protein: CASSPTGDGGDTQYF; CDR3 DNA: TGTGCCAGCAGCCCCACAGGGGACGGGGGAGATACGCAGTATTTT
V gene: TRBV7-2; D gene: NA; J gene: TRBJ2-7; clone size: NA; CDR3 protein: CASSLPAASSYEQYF; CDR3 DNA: TGTGCCAGCAGCCTCCCGGCGGCTAGCTCCTACGAGCAGTACTTC
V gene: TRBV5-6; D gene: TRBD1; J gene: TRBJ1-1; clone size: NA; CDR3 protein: CASSSGQIFTEAFF; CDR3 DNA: TGTGCCAGCAGCTCGGGACAGATCTTCACTGAAGCTTTCTTT
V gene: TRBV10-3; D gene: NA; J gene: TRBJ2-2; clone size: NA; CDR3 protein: CAITGGLNTGELFF; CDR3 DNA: TGTGCCATCACAGGGGGGCTCAACACCGGGGAGCTGTTTTTT
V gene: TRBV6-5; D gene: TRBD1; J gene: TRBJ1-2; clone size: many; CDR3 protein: CASSYEGTGLNGYTF; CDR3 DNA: TGTGCCAGCAGTTATGAAGGGACAGGTCTTAATGGCTACACCTTC
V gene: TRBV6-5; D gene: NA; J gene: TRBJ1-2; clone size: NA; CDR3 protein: CASKRPGPTEGGYTF; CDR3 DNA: TGTGCCAGCAAGCGTCCCGGGCCCACGGAGGGAGGCTACACCTTC
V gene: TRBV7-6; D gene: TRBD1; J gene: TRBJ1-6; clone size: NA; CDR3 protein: CASSPGTEESPLHF; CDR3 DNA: TGTGCCAGCAGCCCTGGGACAGAGGAATCACCCCTCCACTTT
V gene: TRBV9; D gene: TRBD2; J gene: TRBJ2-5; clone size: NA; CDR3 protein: CASSVGAGGPQETQYF; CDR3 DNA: TGTGCCAGCAGCGTGGGAGCGGGAGGGCCCCAAGAGACCCAGTACTTC
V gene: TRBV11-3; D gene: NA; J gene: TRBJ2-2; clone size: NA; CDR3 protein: CASSLQGTGELFF; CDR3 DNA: TGTGCCAGCAGCCTGCAGGGAACCGGGGAGCTGTTTTTT
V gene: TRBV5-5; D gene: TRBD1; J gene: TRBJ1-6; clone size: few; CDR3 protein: CASSLTGFKTNSPLHF; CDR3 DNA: TGTGCCAGCAGCCTGACAGGGTTCAAGACTAATTCACCCCTCCACTTT